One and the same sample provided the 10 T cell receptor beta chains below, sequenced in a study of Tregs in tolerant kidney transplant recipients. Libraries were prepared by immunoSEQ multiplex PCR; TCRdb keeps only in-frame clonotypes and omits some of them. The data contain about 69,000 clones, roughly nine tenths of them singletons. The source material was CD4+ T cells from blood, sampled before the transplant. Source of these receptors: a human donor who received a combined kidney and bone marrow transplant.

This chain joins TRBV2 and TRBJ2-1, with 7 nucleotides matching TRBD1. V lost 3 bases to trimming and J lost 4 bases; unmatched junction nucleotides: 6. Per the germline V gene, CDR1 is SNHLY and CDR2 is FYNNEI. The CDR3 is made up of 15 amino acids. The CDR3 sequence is CASSDPGGWYNEQFF. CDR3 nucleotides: TGTGCCAGCAGTGATCCAGGGGGTTGGTACAATGAGCAGTTCTTC.

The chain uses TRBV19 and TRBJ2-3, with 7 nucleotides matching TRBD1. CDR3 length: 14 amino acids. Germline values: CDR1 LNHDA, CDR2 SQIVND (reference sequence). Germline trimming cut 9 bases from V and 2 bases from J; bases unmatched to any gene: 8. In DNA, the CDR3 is TGTGCCAGCCGCCAGACAGGGTCCACAGATACGCAGTATTTT. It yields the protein CASRQTGSTDTQYF.

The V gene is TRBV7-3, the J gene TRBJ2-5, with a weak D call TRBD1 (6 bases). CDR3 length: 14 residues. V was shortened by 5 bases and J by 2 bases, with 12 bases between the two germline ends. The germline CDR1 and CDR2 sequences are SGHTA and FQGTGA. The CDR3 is CASSPGTTQETQYF. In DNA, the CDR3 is TGTGCCAGCAGCCCGGGGACAACACAAGAGACCCAGTACTTC. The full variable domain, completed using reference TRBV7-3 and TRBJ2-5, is GAGVSQTPSNKVTEKGKYVELRCDPISGHTALYWYRQSLGQGPEFLIYFQGTGAADDSGLPNDRFFAVRPEGSVSTLKIQRTERGDSAVYLCASSPGTTQETQYFGPGTRLLVL.

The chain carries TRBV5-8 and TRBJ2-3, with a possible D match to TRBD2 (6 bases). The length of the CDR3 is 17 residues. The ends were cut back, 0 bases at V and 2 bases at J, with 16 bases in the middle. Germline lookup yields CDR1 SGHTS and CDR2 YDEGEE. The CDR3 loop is CASSLGDFKGPTDTQYF. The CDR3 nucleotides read TGTGCCAGCAGCTTGGGGGACTTCAAGGGACCCACAGATACGCAGTATTTT.

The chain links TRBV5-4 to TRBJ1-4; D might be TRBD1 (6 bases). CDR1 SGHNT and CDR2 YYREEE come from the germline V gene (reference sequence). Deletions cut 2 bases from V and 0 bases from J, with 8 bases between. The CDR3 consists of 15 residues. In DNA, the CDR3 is TGTGCCAGCAGCTTCGCAGGGGCAACTAATGAAAAACTGTTTTTT. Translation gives CASSFAGATNEKLFF.

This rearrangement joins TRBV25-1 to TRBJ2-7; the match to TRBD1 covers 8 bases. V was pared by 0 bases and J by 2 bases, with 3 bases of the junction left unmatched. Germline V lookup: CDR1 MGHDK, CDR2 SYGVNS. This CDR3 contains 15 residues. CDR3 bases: TGTGCCAGCAGTGAATATGGACAGGGAACCTACGAGCAGTACTTC. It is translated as CASSEYGQGTYEQYF.

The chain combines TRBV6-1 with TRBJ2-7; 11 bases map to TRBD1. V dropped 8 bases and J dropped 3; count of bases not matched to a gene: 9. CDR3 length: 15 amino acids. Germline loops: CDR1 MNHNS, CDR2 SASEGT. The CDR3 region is CASGDRDRGIYEQYF. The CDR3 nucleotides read TGTGCCAGCGGGGACCGGGACAGGGGGATCTACGAGCAGTACTTC.

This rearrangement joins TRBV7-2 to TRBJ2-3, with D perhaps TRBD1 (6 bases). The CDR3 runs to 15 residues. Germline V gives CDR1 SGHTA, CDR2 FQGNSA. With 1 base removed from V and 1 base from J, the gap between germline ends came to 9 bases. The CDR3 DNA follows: TGTGCCAGCAGCTTAGATTACAGGGGCACAGATACGCAGTATTTT. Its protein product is CASSLDYRGTDTQYF.

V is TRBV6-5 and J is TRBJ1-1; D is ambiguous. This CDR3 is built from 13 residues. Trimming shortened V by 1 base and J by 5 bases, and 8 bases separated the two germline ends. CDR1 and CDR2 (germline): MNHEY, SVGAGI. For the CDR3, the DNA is TGTGCCAGCAGTTACTATGGCGGAACTGAAGCTTTCTTT. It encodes CASSYYGGTEAFF.

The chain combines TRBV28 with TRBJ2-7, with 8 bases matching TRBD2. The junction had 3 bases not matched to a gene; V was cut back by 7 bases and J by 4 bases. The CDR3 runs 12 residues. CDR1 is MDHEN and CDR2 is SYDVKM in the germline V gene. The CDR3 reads CASISGSYEQYF. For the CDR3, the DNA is TGTGCCAGCATCAGCGGGAGTTACGAGCAGTACTTC.